This T cell receptor beta chain was captured by sequencing in a study of T cell responses to AZD1222 COVID-19 vaccine. Measured with immunoSEQ multiplex PCR; TCRdb has only the in-frame clones, and not every one. Of under 70,000 clones listed, roughly 90% were seen once; the top ten hold roughly 14%. Study-wide results and limits: Reportedly, nearly half the spike-specific TCRs target unmutated variant regions. Spike regions recognized by vaccine-associated CD4 TCRs spanned the protein, led by 160-218 and 743-854. Mostly white British, mostly female donors; authors suggested clonal diversity may be underestimated.

Remarks on this clone: Its matching antigen is unknown.

V was clipped by 7 bases and J by 3 bases; unmatched bases: 4. The CDR3 is 13 residues long. Germline lookup yields CDR1 SQVTM and CDR2 ANQGSEA. This clonotype was sampled from an adult who received the AZD1222 COVID-19 vaccine. This material consisted of peripheral blood, taken 28 days after the second AZD1222 dose. This chain joins TRBV29-1 and TRBJ2-1; 9 bases are a match to TRBD2. This chain's CDR3 is CSGRLAVYNEQFF. In DNA form, the CDR3 reads TGCAGCGGCAGACTAGCGGTCTACAATGAGCAGTTCTTC.